Listed here are 21 T cell receptor beta chains from one sample, sequenced in a study of blood T cell repertoires in COVID-19. Clones were sequenced by immunoSEQ multiplex PCR, and TCRdb holds only the in-frame ones, with some missing. The sample has 35,000 to 50,000 clones, around 88% seen once. Sequencing used peripheral blood. The source of these receptors is a human donor in a cohort sampled during active COVID-19.

V gene TRBV25-1 combines with J gene TRBJ1-1; D might be TRBD1 (6 bases). The V and J ends lost 6 bases and 7 bases respectively, with 18 bases between them. This CDR3 region has 14 residues. CDR1 is MGHDK and CDR2 is SYGVNS in the germline V gene. For the CDR3, the DNA is TGTGCCAGCAGGCGGGAGGGGGAACAGAATGAAGCTTTCTTT. This translates into CASRREGEQNEAFF.

The chain combines TRBV5-1 with TRBJ2-7; 7 nucleotides agree with TRBD1. The germline V gene has CDR1 SGHRS and CDR2 YFSETQ. The CDR3 totals 13 residues. Trimming at V came to 5 bases and at J to 7 bases, leaving 9 bases not matched to a gene. The CDR3 here is CASSRDSLWEQYF. As DNA, the CDR3 is TGCGCCAGCAGTCGGGACAGCCTCTGGGAGCAGTACTTC.

The chain links TRBV4-1 to TRBJ2-1, with D possibly matching TRBD2 (6 bases). The V gene lost 3 bases and the J gene lost 5 bases, with 14 bases spanning the gap. CDR3 length: 15 amino acids. Germline V CDR1 and CDR2: MGHRA, YSYEKL. The CDR3 bases are TGCGCCAGCAGCCAGAAGCTGTGGGGGGACAATGAGCAGTTCTTC. Its translation: CASSQKLWGDNEQFF.

The rearrangement joins TRBV27 to TRBJ2-1; TRBD2 matches at 7 bases. CDR1 MNHEY and CDR2 SMNVEV come from the germline V gene (reference sequence). V dropped 2 bases and J dropped 5; count of bases not matched to a gene: 12. The length of the CDR3 is 17 residues. The CDR3 region is CASSLGPRGVWNNEQFF. CDR3 in DNA: TGTGCCAGCAGTTTAGGCCCTCGGGGGGTATGGAACAATGAGCAGTTCTTC.

The rearrangement joins TRBV10-3 to TRBJ1-1; TRBD1 matches 8 bases. This CDR3 spans 13 amino acids. Losses at the gene ends were 6 bases for V and 5 bases for J; bases not matched to a gene: 5. Germline loops: CDR1 ENHRY, CDR2 SYGVKD. The CDR3 here is CAISPDRETEAFF. CDR3 in DNA: TGTGCCATCAGCCCGGACAGGGAAACTGAAGCTTTCTTT.

The V and J genes are TRBV6-1 and TRBJ1-2; D remains unclear. CDR1 is MNHNS, CDR2 SASEGT, per germline. CDR3 length: 15 residues. Between the trimmed V and J ends, which lost 0 bases and 4 bases, there was a span of 12 bases. The CDR3 is CASSEAAIKLYGYTF. CDR3 nucleotides: TGTGCCAGCAGTGAAGCAGCCATTAAGCTCTATGGCTACACCTTC.

The V gene is TRBV5-4, the J gene TRBJ1-5, with 11 bases aligning to TRBD1. Trimming at V came to 5 bases and at J to 10 bases, leaving 11 bases not matched to a gene. The CDR3 spans 15 residues. Germline V gene sequence: CDR1 SGHNT, CDR2 YYREEE (reference sequence). CDR3 in DNA: TGTGCCAGCAGTCGGACGGGACAGGGGGTCAGCCCCCAGCATTTT. The encoded protein is CASSRTGQGVSPQHF.

The chain combines TRBV6-5 with TRBJ2-7; tentative D call: TRBD2 (5 bases). Per the germline V gene, CDR1 is MNHEY and CDR2 is SVGAGI. V lost 7 bases and J 2 bases, leaving 18 bases between the germline ends. The CDR3 contains 15 residues. Here the CDR3 reads CASTSGRGAPYEQYF. In DNA form, the CDR3 reads TGTGCCAGCACCTCCGGACGGGGAGCTCCCTACGAGCAGTACTTC.

The chain carries TRBV7-9 and TRBJ1-2; 8 bases align to TRBD1. Germline CDR1 SEHNR, CDR2 FQNEAQ (reference sequence). Trimming at V came to 0 bases and at J to 5 bases, leaving 11 bases not matched to a gene. This CDR3 has 17 residues. In nucleotides, the CDR3 is TGTGCCAGCAGCTTAGCGGGTGCAGGGGGCGCGGGGTATGGCTACACCTTC. It encodes CASSLAGAGGAGYGYTF.

The chain joins TRBV2 to TRBJ2-5, with D hard to call. The CDR3 is 11 amino acids. Germline assignment: CDR1 SNHLY and CDR2 FYNNEI. V was clipped by 6 bases and J by 1 base, with 3 bases between them. The CDR3 nucleotides read TGTGCCAGCAGACTCCAAGAGACCCAGTACTTC. This codes for CASRLQETQYF.

In its sample, this clone was seen once. The CDR3 region has the DNA TGCGCCAGCAGCAGAATGACAGCGAACACTGAAGCTTTCTTT. This gives the protein CASSRMTANTEAFF. This chain uses TRBV5-1 with TRBJ1-1, with D possibly matching TRBD1 (5 bases). In germline, CDR1 is SGHRS, CDR2 YFSETQ. This CDR3 is 14 amino acids long. The ends were cut back, 4 bases at V and 1 base at J, with 11 bases in the middle.

The rearrangement joins TRBV4-3 to TRBJ1-6, with 7 bases identical to TRBD1. V was pared by 0 bases and J by 6 bases, with 8 bases of the junction left unmatched. The CDR3 loop spans 17 amino acids. Germline V lookup: CDR1 LGHNA, CDR2 YSLEER. The CDR3 bases are TGCGCCAGCAGCCAAGATATCCGACAGGGCGCTAATTCACCCCTCCACTTT. Its translation: CASSQDIRQGANSPLHF.

The rearrangement joins TRBV7-7 to TRBJ2-2, with 11 bases identical to TRBD2. Per germline, CDR1 SSHAT and CDR2 FNYEAQ (reference sequence). V shed 1 base, J shed 6 bases, and the junction held 7 bases outside the gene matches. The CDR3 runs to 17 residues. CDR3 loop: CASSLDIAGGPAGELFF. In DNA form, the CDR3 reads TGTGCCAGCAGCTTAGACATAGCGGGGGGGCCCGCCGGGGAGCTGTTTTTT.

The chain couples TRBV2 to TRBJ2-7; the D gene is possibly TRBD2 (6 bases). The CDR3 has 14 residues. Deletions cut 8 bases from V and 1 base from J, with 15 bases between. Germline V lookup: CDR1 SNHLY, CDR2 FYNNEI. The chain's CDR3 is CASGPDGLSYEQYF. CDR3 bases: TGTGCCAGCGGCCCGGACGGACTATCCTACGAGCAGTACTTC.

The chain carries TRBV10-3 and TRBJ2-3; 12 bases are shared with TRBD2. Losses at the gene ends were 4 bases for V and 1 base for J; bases not matched to a gene: 12. Germline V CDR1 and CDR2: ENHRY, SYGVKD. This CDR3 is 19 amino acids long. CDR3 in amino acids: CAISAASGRATQGTDTQYF. The CDR3 bases are TGTGCCATCAGTGCGGCTAGCGGGAGGGCTACGCAAGGCACAGATACGCAGTATTTT.

The chain employs TRBV2 and TRBJ2-5, with a possible D match to TRBD2 (6 bases). Germline V lookup: CDR1 SNHLY, CDR2 FYNNEI. This CDR3 is built from 16 residues. V lost 7 bases and J lost 0, with 18 bases in between. The CDR3 spells CASNGGLRPHQETQYF. Here the CDR3 DNA reads TGTGCCAGCAATGGGGGACTCCGACCCCACCAAGAGACCCAGTACTTC.

This clone showed up just once. The junction and the germline gene differ at one end; a read error may be behind it. J is TRBJ1-2 and V is TRBV6-5; maybe TRBD1 (5 bases). The CDR3 has 16 amino acids. Per germline, CDR1 MNHEY and CDR2 SVGAGI. The CDR3 is CASSHSWGRTYYGYTF. In nucleotides, the CDR3 is TGTGCCAGCAGTCACTCCTGGGGCAGAACTTACTATGGCTACACCTTC.

The V and J genes are TRBV9 and TRBJ2-2; D remains unclear. V was cut by 4 bases and J by 1 base, with 8 bases left in between. Germline V lookup: CDR1 SGDLS, CDR2 YYNGEE. The CDR3 contains 14 residues. CDR3 sequence reads: CASSPYKNTGELFF. Written as DNA, the CDR3 is TGTGCCAGCAGCCCTTACAAGAACACCGGGGAGCTGTTTTTT.

This clone is medium-sized (0.01 to 0.1%). J is TRBJ2-1 and V is TRBV28; 7 bases fit TRBD1. Germline assignment: CDR1 MDHEN and CDR2 SYDVKM. The length of the CDR3 is 15 residues. V shed 6 bases, J shed 12 bases, and the junction held 17 bases outside the gene matches. This CDR3 is CASSPQGPTGQWQFF. As DNA, the CDR3 is TGTGCCAGCAGCCCCCAAGGGCCGACAGGGCAATGGCAGTTCTTC.

The chain uses TRBV3-1 (or the pseudogene TRBV3-2) and TRBJ2-1; 8 nucleotides align to TRBD1. The length of the CDR3 is 15 residues. V was clipped by 5 bases and J by 4 bases; unmatched bases: 7. Germline V lookup: CDR1 LGHDT, CDR2 YNNKEL (reference sequence). The CDR3 nucleotides read TGTGCCAGCAGCTCCCGGGACAGGACATACAATGAGCAGTTCTTC. The encoded protein is CASSSRDRTYNEQFF.

The V and J genes are TRBV4-1 and TRBJ2-5, with TRBD2 identical over 7 bases. V shed 0 bases and J 3 bases; nucleotides not matched to a gene: 1. Germline V gene lookup returns CDR1 MGHRA and CDR2 YSYEKL. CDR3 length: 14 residues. In DNA form, the CDR3 reads TGCGCCAGCAGCCAAGACGGGGGGAAAGAGACCCAGTACTTC. It encodes CASSQDGGKETQYF.